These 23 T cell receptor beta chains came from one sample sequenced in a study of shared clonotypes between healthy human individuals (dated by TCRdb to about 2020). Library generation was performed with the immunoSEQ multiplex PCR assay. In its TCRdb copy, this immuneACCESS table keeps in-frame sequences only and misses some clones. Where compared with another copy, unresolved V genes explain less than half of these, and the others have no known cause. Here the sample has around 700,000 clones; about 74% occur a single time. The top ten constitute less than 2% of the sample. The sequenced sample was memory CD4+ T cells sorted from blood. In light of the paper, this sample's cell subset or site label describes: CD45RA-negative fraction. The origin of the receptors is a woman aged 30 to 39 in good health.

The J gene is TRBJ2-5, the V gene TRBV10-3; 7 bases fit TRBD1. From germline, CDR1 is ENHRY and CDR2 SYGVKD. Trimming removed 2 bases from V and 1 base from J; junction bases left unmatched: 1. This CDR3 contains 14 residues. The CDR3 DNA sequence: TGTGCCATCAGTGAGAGGACAGGCCAAGAGACCCAGTACTTC. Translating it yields CAISERTGQETQYF.

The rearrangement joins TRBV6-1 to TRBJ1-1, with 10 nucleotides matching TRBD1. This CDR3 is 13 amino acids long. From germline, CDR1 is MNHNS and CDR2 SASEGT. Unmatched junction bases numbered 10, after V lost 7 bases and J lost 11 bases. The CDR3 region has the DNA TGTGCCAGCATCAAACGACAGGGGGCGGATGCTTTCTTT. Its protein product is CASIKRQGADAFF.

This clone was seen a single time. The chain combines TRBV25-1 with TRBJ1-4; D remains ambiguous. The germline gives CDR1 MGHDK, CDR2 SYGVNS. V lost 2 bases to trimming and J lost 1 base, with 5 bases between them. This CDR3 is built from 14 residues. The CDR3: CASSERGTNEKLFF. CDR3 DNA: TGTGCCAGCAGTGAACGAGGAACTAATGAAAAACTGTTTTTT.

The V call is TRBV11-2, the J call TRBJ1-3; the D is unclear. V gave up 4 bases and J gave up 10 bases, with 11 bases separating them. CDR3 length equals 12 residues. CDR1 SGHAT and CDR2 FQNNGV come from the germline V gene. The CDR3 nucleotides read TGTGCCAGCAGCTACTCGGATAGAACCATATATTTT. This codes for CASSYSDRTIYF.

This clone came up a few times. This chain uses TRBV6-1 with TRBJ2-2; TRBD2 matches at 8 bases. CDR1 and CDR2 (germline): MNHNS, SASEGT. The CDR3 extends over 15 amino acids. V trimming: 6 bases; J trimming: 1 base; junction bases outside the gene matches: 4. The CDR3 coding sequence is TGTGCCAGCAGGGTAGCGGGATGGAACACCGGGGAGCTGTTTTTT. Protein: CASRVAGWNTGELFF.

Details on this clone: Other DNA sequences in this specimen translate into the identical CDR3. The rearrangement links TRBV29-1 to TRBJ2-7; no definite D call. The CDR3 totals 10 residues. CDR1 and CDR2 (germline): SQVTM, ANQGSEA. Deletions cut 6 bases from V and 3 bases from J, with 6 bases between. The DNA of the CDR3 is TGCAGCGTCGGTAGCTACGAGCAGTACTTC. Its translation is CSVGSYEQYF.

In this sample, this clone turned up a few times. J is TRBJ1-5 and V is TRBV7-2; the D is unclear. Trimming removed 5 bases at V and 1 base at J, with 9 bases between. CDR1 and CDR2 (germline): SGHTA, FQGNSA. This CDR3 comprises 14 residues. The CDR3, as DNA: TGTGCCAGCAGCATGCGACACAGCAATCAGCCCCAGCATTTT. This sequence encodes CASSMRHSNQPQHF.

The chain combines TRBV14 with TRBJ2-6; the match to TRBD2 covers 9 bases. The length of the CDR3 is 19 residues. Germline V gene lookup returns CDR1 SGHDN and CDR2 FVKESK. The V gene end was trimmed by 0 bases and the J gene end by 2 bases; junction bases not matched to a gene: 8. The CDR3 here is CASSQESSGSLAGANVLTF. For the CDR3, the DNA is TGTGCCAGCAGCCAAGAGAGTAGCGGGAGTCTAGCTGGGGCCAACGTCCTGACTTTC.

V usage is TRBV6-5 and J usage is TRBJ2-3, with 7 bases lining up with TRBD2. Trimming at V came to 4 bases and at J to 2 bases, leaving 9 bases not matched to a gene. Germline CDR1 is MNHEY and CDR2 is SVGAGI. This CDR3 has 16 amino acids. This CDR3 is CASSSHQGLPTDTQYF. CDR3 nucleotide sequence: TGTGCCAGCAGTTCACACCAGGGACTACCCACAGATACGCAGTATTTT.

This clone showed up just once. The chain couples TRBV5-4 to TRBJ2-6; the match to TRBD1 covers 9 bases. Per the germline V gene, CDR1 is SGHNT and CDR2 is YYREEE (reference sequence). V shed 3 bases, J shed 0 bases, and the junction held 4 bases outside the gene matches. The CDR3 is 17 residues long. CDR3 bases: TGTGCCAGCAGCTCCGGGACAGGGTTCTCTGGGGCCAACGTCCTGACTTTC. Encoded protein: CASSSGTGFSGANVLTF.

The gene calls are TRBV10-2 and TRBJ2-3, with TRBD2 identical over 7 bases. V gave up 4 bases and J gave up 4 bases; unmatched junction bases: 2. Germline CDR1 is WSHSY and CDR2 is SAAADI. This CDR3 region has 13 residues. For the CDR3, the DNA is TGCGCCAGCAGTGCTCTAGCGGCAGATACGCAGTATTTT. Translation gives CASSALAADTQYF.

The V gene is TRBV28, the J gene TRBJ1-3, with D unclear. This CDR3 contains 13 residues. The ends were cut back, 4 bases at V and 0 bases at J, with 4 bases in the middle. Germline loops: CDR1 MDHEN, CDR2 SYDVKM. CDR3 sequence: CASSSGSGNTIYF. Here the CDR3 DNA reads TGTGCCAGCAGTTCAGGCTCTGGAAACACCATATATTTT.

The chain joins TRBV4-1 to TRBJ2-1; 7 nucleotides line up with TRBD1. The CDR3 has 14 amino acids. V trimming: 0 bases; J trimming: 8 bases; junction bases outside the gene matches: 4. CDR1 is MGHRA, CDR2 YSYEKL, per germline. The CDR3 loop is CASSQEDGQDEQFF. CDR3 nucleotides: TGCGCCAGCAGCCAAGAGGACGGACAGGATGAGCAGTTCTTC.

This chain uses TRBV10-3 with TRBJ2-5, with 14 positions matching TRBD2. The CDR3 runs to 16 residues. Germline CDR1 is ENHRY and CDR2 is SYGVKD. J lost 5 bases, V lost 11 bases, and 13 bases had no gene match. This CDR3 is CASSGTSGSPGETQYF. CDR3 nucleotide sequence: TGTGCCTCCTCCGGGACTAGCGGGAGCCCAGGGGAGACCCAGTACTTC.

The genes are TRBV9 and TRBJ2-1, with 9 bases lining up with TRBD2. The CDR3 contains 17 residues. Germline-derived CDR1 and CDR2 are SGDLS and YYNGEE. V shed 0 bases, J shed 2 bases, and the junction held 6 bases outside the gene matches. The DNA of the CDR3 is TGTGCCAGCAGCGTAGAAACTAGCGGGCCCCCCTACAATGAGCAGTTCTTC. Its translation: CASSVETSGPPYNEQFF.

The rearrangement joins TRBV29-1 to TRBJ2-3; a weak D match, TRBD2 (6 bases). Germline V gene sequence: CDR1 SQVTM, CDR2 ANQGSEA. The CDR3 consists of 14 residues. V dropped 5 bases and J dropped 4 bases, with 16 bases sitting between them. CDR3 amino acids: CSVRARGIADTQYF. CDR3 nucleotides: TGCAGCGTTCGGGCCCGGGGGATTGCAGATACGCAGTATTTT.

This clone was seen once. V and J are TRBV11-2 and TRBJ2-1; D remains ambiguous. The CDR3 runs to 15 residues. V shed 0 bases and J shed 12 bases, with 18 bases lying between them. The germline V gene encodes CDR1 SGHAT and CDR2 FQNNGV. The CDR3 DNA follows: TGTGCCAGCAGCTTAGATCCTAGGCCCGGGTCTAGGCAGTTCTTC. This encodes CASSLDPRPGSRQFF.

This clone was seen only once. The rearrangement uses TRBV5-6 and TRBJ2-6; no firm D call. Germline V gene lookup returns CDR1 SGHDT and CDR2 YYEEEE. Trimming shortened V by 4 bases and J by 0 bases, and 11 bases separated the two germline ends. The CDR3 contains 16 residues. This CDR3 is CASSVGFSSGANVLTF. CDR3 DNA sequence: TGTGCCAGCAGCGTGGGTTTCAGCTCTGGGGCCAACGTCCTGACTTTC.

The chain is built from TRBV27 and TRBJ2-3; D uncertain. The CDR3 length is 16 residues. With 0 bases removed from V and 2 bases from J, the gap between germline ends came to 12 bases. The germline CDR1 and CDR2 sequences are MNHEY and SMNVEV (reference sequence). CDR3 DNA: TGTGCCAGCAGTTTATCTGCGGAACTATCCACAGATACGCAGTATTTT. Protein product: CASSLSAELSTDTQYF.

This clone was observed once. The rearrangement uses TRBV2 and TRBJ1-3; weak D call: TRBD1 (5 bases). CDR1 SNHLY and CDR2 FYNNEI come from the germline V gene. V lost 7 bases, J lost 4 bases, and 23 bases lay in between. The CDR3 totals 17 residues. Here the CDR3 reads CASTLRRGVLLGNTIYF. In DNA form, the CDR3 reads TGTGCCAGCACCCTCCGGCGGGGGGTTTTATTAGGAAACACCATATATTTT.

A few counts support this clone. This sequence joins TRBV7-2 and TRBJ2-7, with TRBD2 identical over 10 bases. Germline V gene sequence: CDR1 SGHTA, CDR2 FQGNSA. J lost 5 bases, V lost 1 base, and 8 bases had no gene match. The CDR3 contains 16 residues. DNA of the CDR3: TGTGCCAGCAGCTTAGTCAGCGGGAGGGCCGAAAACGAGCAGTACTTC. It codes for CASSLVSGRAENEQYF.

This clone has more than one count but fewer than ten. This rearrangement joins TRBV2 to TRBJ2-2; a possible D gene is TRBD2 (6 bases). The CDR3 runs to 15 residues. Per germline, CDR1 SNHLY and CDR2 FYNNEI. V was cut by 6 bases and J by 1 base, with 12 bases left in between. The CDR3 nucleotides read TGTGCCAGCAGGTTTGCAGCGGGGAACACCGGGGAGCTGTTTTTT. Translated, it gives CASRFAAGNTGELFF. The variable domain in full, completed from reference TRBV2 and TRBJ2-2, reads EPEVTQTPSHQVTQMGQEVILRCVPISNHLYFYWYRQILGQKVEFLVSFYNNEISEKSEIFDDQFSVERPDGSNFTLKIRSTKLEDSAMYFCASRFAAGNTGELFFGEGSRLTVL.

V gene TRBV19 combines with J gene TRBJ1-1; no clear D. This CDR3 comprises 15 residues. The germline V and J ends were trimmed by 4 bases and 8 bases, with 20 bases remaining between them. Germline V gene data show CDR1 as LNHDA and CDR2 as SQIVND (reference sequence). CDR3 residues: CASSTPIYSNREAFF. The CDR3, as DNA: TGTGCCAGTAGTACACCTATCTACTCTAATAGGGAAGCTTTCTTT.